Below are 18 T cell receptor beta chains sequenced from a single sample in a study of Ad26.COV2.S vaccination and SARS-CoV-2 variants. Regarding treatment: approximately 18 received Ad26.COV2.S at low or high dose, single or two shots; 5 received placebo; per-sample allocation not given. Sampling occurred on day 63 after the first vaccine or placebo injection. The table came from immunoSEQ multiplex PCR; TCRdb's copy has only in-frame clones and leaves some out. Of about 460,000 clones detected, 80% to 90% appear once; the ten largest clones hold 1.7%. Source: peripheral blood, taken in a trial of Ad26.COV2.S vaccine versus placebo. The receptors stem from a person aged 18-60 years who received the Ad26.COV2.S COVID-19 vaccine or a placebo.

The V and J genes are TRBV19 and TRBJ1-1, with TRBD1 identical over 7 bases. CDR3 length: 15 amino acids. The germline V gene has CDR1 LNHDA and CDR2 SQIVND (reference sequence). V lost 4 bases and J lost 1; bases outside the gene matches: 6. The CDR3 DNA reads as TGTGCCAGTAGTACGTACAGGGGTGGGAACACTGAAGCTTTCTTT. This translates into CASSTYRGGNTEAFF.

V gene TRBV18 combines with J gene TRBJ2-1; D gene uncertain. Germline V CDR1 and CDR2: KGHSH, LQKENI. V lost 3 bases and J lost 4, with 10 bases in between. This CDR3 has 14 residues. CDR3 DNA: TGTGCCAGCTCACCCCAGAATAGTTACAATGAGCAGTTCTTC. The encoded protein is CASSPQNSYNEQFF.

The genes are TRBV21-1 and TRBJ1-5. TRBV21-1 is deemed a pseudogene. This CDR3 contains 14 residues. Here the CDR3 DNA reads TGTGCCAGCAGCCCCTTAGGTCGGGATCGGCCCCAGCATTTT. Translating gives CASSPLGRDRPQHF.

The chain employs TRBV7-6 and TRBJ2-1, with 9 bases fitting TRBD1. The germline CDR1 and CDR2 sequences are SGHVS and FNYEAQ. This CDR3 has 15 residues. V gave up 4 bases and J gave up 10 bases; unmatched junction bases: 11. The CDR3 region is CASSSSGTGSEEQFF. CDR3 DNA sequence: TGTGCCAGCAGCTCCTCCGGGACAGGGTCTGAAGAGCAGTTCTTC. Full variable domain (rest looked up from reference TRBV7-6 and TRBJ2-1): GAGVSQSPRYKVTKRGQDVALRCDPISGHVSLYWYRQALGQGPEFLTYFNYEAQQDKSGLPNDRFSAERPEGSISTLTIQRTEQRDSAMYRCASSSSGTGSEEQFFGPGTRLTVL.

This rearrangement joins TRBV7-6 to TRBJ2-6; TRBD1 matches 7 bases. V gave up 5 bases and J gave up 2 bases; unmatched junction bases: 6. CDR3 size: 16 residues. Germline CDR1 and CDR2: SGHVS and FNYEAQ. The CDR3 protein is CASSAKTGAGANVLTF. CDR3 bases: TGTGCCAGCAGCGCCAAAACAGGGGCTGGGGCCAACGTCCTGACTTTC.

The V gene is TRBV7-8, the J gene TRBJ2-4; TRBD2 aligns across 13 bases. V shed 4 bases, J shed 0 bases, and the junction held 15 bases outside the gene matches. The CDR3 runs to 21 residues. The germline V gene has CDR1 SGHVS and CDR2 FQNEAQ. This CDR3 reads CASSYLFEGLAGRRAKNIQYF. CDR3 coding DNA: TGTGCCAGCAGCTACCTGTTCGAGGGACTAGCGGGACGGCGAGCCAAAAACATTCAGTACTTC.

This sequence joins TRBV7-9 and TRBJ2-2; D is ambiguous. This CDR3 comprises 16 residues. Looked up from germline, CDR1 is SEHNR and CDR2 is FQNEAQ (reference sequence). Trimming stripped 4 bases from V and 6 bases from J, with 18 bases between. CDR3 nucleotide sequence: TGTGCCAGCAGCTCACGCATGGTCAAGGAGTCCGGGGAGCTGTTTTTT. Translation gives CASSSRMVKESGELFF.

The V gene is TRBV5-1, the J gene TRBJ1-2; D may be TRBD1 (5 bases). Germline assignment: CDR1 SGHRS and CDR2 YFSETQ. The germline V and J ends were trimmed by 6 bases and 6 bases, with 15 bases remaining between them. The CDR3 runs to 13 residues. DNA for the CDR3: TGCGCCAGCAAATTGGGGGTGGTGGATGGCTACACCTTC. Its translation: CASKLGVVDGYTF. Looking up the rest from reference TRBV5-1 and TRBJ1-2 gives the full variable domain: KAGVTQTPRYLIKTRGQQVTLSCSPISGHRSVSWYQQTPGQGLQFLFEYFSETQRNKGNFPGRFSGRQFSNSRSEMNVSTLELGDSALYLCASKLGVVDGYTFGSGTRLTVV.

The chain carries TRBV7-2 and TRBJ2-5; perhaps TRBD1 as D (5 bases). CDR1 and CDR2 from the germline V gene are SGHTA and FQGNSA. V was clipped by 4 bases and J by 1 base, with 16 bases between them. CDR3 length equals 16 residues. Here the CDR3 reads CASSSPHWGSQETQYF. As DNA, the CDR3 is TGTGCCAGCAGCTCACCCCATTGGGGCTCCCAAGAGACCCAGTACTTC. The variable domain in full, completed from reference TRBV7-2 and TRBJ2-5, reads GAGVSQSPSNKVTEKGKDVELRCDPISGHTALYWYRQSLGQGLEFLIYFQGNSAPDKSGLPSDRFSAERTGGSVSTLTIQRTQQEDSAVYLCASSSPHWGSQETQYFGPGTRLLVL.

This clone was seen a handful of times. The chain combines TRBV10-3 with TRBJ1-1; possible D gene TRBD1, 5 bases. Between the trimmed V and J ends, which lost 10 bases and 2 bases, there was a span of 17 bases. The CDR3 is made up of 14 amino acids. Germline V lookup: CDR1 ENHRY, CDR2 SYGVKD. The CDR3 region is CATSPVGTNTEAFF. CDR3 nucleotide sequence: TGTGCCACCTCTCCGGTGGGGACTAACACTGAAGCTTTCTTT.

The chain has TRBV6-1 and TRBJ1-2; a possible D gene is TRBD1 (6 bases). This CDR3 has 15 residues. The V end was cut by 5 bases, the J end by 4 bases, with 17 bases between. Germline V gene data show CDR1 as MNHNS and CDR2 as SASEGT. The CDR3 bases are TGTGCCAGCAGTTCCTACAGGGAGGCGGGCTATGGCTACACCTTC. Translation: CASSSYREAGYGYTF.

CDR3 in amino acids: CAWTGGGTEAFF. The CDR3 nucleotides are TGTGCCTGGACAGGAGGTGGTACTGAAGCTTTCTTT. This chain uses TRBV30 with TRBJ1-1; no clear D. The V end lost 4 bases, the J end lost 5 bases, and 11 bases lay between the germline ends. The germline CDR1 and CDR2 sequences are GTSNPN and SVGIG (reference sequence). This CDR3 has 12 residues.

The chain combines TRBV9 with TRBJ2-6, with D unclear. This CDR3 is built from 18 residues. Germline assignment: CDR1 SGDLS and CDR2 YYNGEE. Trimming removed 4 bases from V and 0 bases from J, with 17 bases in between. The CDR3 DNA sequence: TGTGCCAGCAGCAAAAAGCCCCCCGGTTCCTCTGGGGCCAACGTCCTGACTTTC. Amino acid sequence: CASSKKPPGSSGANVLTF.

The chain couples TRBV4-2 to TRBJ1-5; D may be TRBD1 (5 bases). The CDR3 length is 16 residues. Trimming shortened V by 0 bases and J by 5 bases, and 14 bases separated the two germline ends. Looked up from germline, CDR1 is LGHNA and CDR2 is YNFKEQ. As DNA, the CDR3 is TGTGCCAGCAGCCAAGATGGGGCTGGGGGGGATCAGCCCCAGCATTTT. Translated: CASSQDGAGGDQPQHF.

Only a few counts were recorded for this clone. The chain carries TRBV18 and TRBJ1-2, with D tentatively TRBD1 (5 bases). The CDR3 contains 13 residues. The V end lost 2 bases, the J end lost 4 bases, and 8 bases lay between the germline ends. Germline CDR1 and CDR2: KGHSH and LQKENI. The CDR3 reads CASSPDSSYGYTF. The CDR3 DNA reads TGTGCCAGCTCACCAGACAGTTCCTATGGCTACACCTTC.

The gene calls are TRBV18 and TRBJ1-4; possibly TRBD1 for D (5 bases). This CDR3 is 15 amino acids long. Deletions cut 1 base from V and 7 bases from J, with 13 bases between. In germline, CDR1 is KGHSH, CDR2 LQKENI. CDR3: CASSPRVVRGEKLFF. The CDR3, as DNA: TGTGCCAGCTCACCACGGGTTGTGAGGGGTGAAAAACTGTTTTTT.

CDR3 DNA: TGTGCCAGCAGTTCCGGGACTCAGGACTACAATGAGCAGTTCTTC. Protein: CASSSGTQDYNEQFF. V and J are TRBV28 and TRBJ2-1; D possibly corresponds to TRBD2 (6 bases). The CDR3 runs to 15 residues. V was cut by 4 bases and J by 3 bases, with 13 bases left in between. Germline V lookup: CDR1 MDHEN, CDR2 SYDVKM. Full variable domain (outside the CDR3, taken from reference TRBV28 and TRBJ2-1): DVKVTQSSRYLVKRTGEKVFLECVQDMDHENMFWYRQDPGLGLRLIYFSYDVKMKEKGDIPEGYSVSREKKERFSLILESASTNQTSMYLCASSSGTQDYNEQFFGPGTRLTVL.

The chain uses TRBV19 and TRBJ2-1, with 10 positions matching TRBD2. The CDR3 consists of 16 residues. Trimming removed 5 bases from V and 4 bases from J; junction bases left unmatched: 8. Per the germline V gene, CDR1 is LNHDA and CDR2 is SQIVND (reference sequence). Written as DNA, the CDR3 is TGTGCCAGTAGTGCCCGACTAGCGGGTGATTACAATGAGCAGTTCTTC. Amino acids: CASSARLAGDYNEQFF.